A single sample is the source of the 14 T cell receptor beta chains below, sequenced in a study of T cell responses to AZD1222 COVID-19 vaccine. Using immunoSEQ multiplex PCR, the repertoire was profiled, and TCRdb retains in-frame clones only, with some absent. The data hold more than 85,000 clones, with 70% to 90% observed a single time. Specimen: peripheral blood, collected on day 0 of AZD1222 vaccination. The receptors shown here come from an adult in good health.

The chain has TRBV6-5 and TRBJ1-2; a possible D gene is TRBD1 (5 bases). The CDR3 runs 13 residues. The V end was cut by 0 bases, the J end by 5 bases, with 7 bases between. Germline loops: CDR1 MNHEY, CDR2 SVGAGI. The CDR3: CASSYSGTYGYTF. DNA of the CDR3: TGTGCCAGCAGTTACTCCGGGACTTATGGCTACACCTTC.

V and J are TRBV12-3 or TRBV12-4 and TRBJ2-3; the D gene is possibly TRBD2 (5 bases). The CDR3 loop spans 11 amino acids. Trimming removed 6 bases from V and 9 bases from J, with 10 bases in between. CDR3 residues: CASSRTRTQYF. In DNA form, the CDR3 reads TGTGCCAGCAGCCGGACTCGGACGCAGTATTTT.

The chain is built from TRBV4-3 and TRBJ1-1; D possibly corresponds to TRBD1 (5 bases). V lost 3 bases to trimming and J lost 4 bases, with 12 bases between them. The CDR3 length is 14 residues. The germline V gene encodes CDR1 LGHNA and CDR2 YSLEER. CDR3 DNA sequence: TGCGCCAGCAGCCAGACAGCTTGGGGCACTGAAGCTTTCTTT. This gives the protein CASSQTAWGTEAFF.

The V call is TRBV3-1 (or the pseudogene TRBV3-2), the J call TRBJ1-2; maybe TRBD1 (6 bases). Between the trimmed V and J ends, which lost 5 bases and 5 bases, there was a span of 15 bases. CDR1 is LGHDT and CDR2 is YNNKEL in the germline V gene (reference sequence). This CDR3 region has 14 residues. CDR3 sequence (DNA): TGTGCCAGCAGCGATAGTCAGGGGTGGTATGGCTACACCTTC. Translated, it gives CASSDSQGWYGYTF.

V is TRBV6-2 or TRBV6-3 and J is TRBJ1-1; D is uncertain. The CDR3 is made up of 13 amino acids. The V and J ends lost 0 bases and 4 bases respectively, with 6 bases between them. Germline-derived CDR1 and CDR2 are MNHEY and SVGEGT. Here the CDR3 DNA reads TGTGCCAGCAGTTACTCTACAACCACTGAAGCTTTCTTT. Translated, it gives CASSYSTTTEAFF.

This chain joins TRBV18 and TRBJ1-2; weak D call: TRBD1 (5 bases). V lost 4 bases, J lost 4 bases, and 10 bases lay in between. The germline V gene has CDR1 KGHSH and CDR2 LQKENI. The CDR3 is 13 amino acids. CDR3 sequence (DNA): TGTGCCAGCTCACGGGACGAGCTCTATGGCTACACCTTC. As protein: CASSRDELYGYTF.

V usage is TRBV11-1 and J usage is TRBJ1-1; 7 positions match TRBD1. This CDR3 spans 13 amino acids. After removal of 7 bases from V and 3 bases from J, the junction contained 5 bases not matched to a gene. Germline values: CDR1 SGHAT, CDR2 FQDESV (reference sequence). The CDR3 DNA sequence: TGTGCCAGCACCCGAGACAGGGACACTGAAGCTTTCTTT. It codes for CASTRDRDTEAFF.

This chain connects TRBV7-2 to TRBJ1-5; no definite D call. Trimming removed 1 base from V and 1 base from J, with 5 bases in between. This CDR3 spans 14 amino acids. Germline CDR1 and CDR2: SGHTA and FQGNSA. The CDR3 region is CASSLDSSNQPQHF. The CDR3 DNA reads TGTGCCAGCAGCTTAGACTCGAGCAATCAGCCCCAGCATTTT. The full variable domain, rest sourced from reference TRBV7-2 and TRBJ1-5, is GAGVSQSPSNKVTEKGKDVELRCDPISGHTALYWYRQSLGQGLEFLIYFQGNSAPDKSGLPSDRFSAERTGGSVSTLTIQRTQQEDSAVYLCASSLDSSNQPQHFGDGTRLSIL.

The chain combines TRBV2 with TRBJ1-4, with a possible D match to TRBD1 (5 bases). CDR3 size: 14 residues. Germline-derived CDR1 and CDR2 are SNHLY and FYNNEI. The germline V and J ends were trimmed by 4 bases and 3 bases, with 9 bases remaining between them. The CDR3 protein is CASSGTLPNEKLFF. In nucleotides, the CDR3 is TGTGCCAGCAGTGGGACATTACCTAATGAAAAACTGTTTTTT.

The chain has TRBV12-3 or TRBV12-4 and TRBJ2-1; no clear D. The CDR3 totals 13 residues. Trimming cost V 1 base and J 6 bases, with 7 bases left between them. The CDR3 DNA reads as TGTGCCAGCAGTTTAGAAGGGTTCAATGAGCAGTTCTTC. This translates into CASSLEGFNEQFF.

This chain uses TRBV2 with TRBJ1-2; no firm D call. Looked up from germline, CDR1 is SNHLY and CDR2 is FYNNEI. The length of the CDR3 is 12 residues. V shed 3 bases and J shed 7 bases, with 9 bases lying between them. CDR3: CASSDGRGGYTF. Written as DNA, the CDR3 is TGTGCCAGCAGTGACGGTCGGGGTGGCTACACCTTC.

This sequence joins TRBV2 and TRBJ2-1; 8 bases are shared with TRBD2. J lost 3 bases, V lost 0 bases, and 1 base had no gene match. This CDR3 is 15 amino acids long. The germline V gene encodes CDR1 SNHLY and CDR2 FYNNEI. The CDR3 DNA is TGTGCCAGCAGTGAAGCACGGGGGGGCTACAATGAGCAGTTCTTC. Its protein product is CASSEARGGYNEQFF.

The chain couples TRBV5-1 to TRBJ1-2; the D gene is possibly TRBD1 (5 bases). This CDR3 comprises 13 residues. Germline CDR1 SGHRS, CDR2 YFSETQ. Trimming stripped 4 bases from V and 3 bases from J, with 10 bases between. The CDR3 DNA reads TGCGCCAGCAGCCCGGGGGGGTACTATGGCTACACCTTC. This encodes CASSPGGYYGYTF. Using reference TRBV5-1 and TRBJ1-2 for the parts outside the CDR3, the full variable domain is KAGVTQTPRYLIKTRGQQVTLSCSPISGHRSVSWYQQTPGQGLQFLFEYFSETQRNKGNFPGRFSGRQFSNSRSEMNVSTLELGDSALYLCASSPGGYYGYTFGSGTRLTVV.

The chain recombines TRBV6-2 or TRBV6-3 with TRBJ1-4; D is unclear. Between the trimmed V and J ends, which lost 6 bases and 3 bases, there was a span of 14 bases. This CDR3 contains 15 residues. The germline gives CDR1 MNHEY, CDR2 SVGEGT. CDR3 protein: CASSPTRQPNEKLFF. CDR3 sequence (DNA): TGTGCCAGCAGCCCCACGCGGCAGCCTAATGAAAAACTGTTTTTT.